Presented here are 4 T cell receptor beta chains from one specimen sequenced in a study of beta chain features in type 1 diabetes (dated by TCRdb to about 2018). Preparation of the library involved the immunoSEQ multiplex PCR assay. The entire amount of isolated RNA was reverse transcribed using the High Capacity cDNA Reverse Transcription Kit, so the sequenced TCRB transcripts were expressed ones. Drawn from immuneACCESS, this table holds only the in-frame rearrangements with V and J called that TCRdb kept. Clones are partly lost; checked studies trace under half to an unresolved V gene and leave the rest unexplained. Within this sample are under 400,000 clones, with roughly 12% of them counted one time only. The ten largest clones represent around 0.02% of the sample. Source material: naive CD4+ T cells from blood. The cell subset or site tag for this specimen amounts to: true naive CD4+ T cells. These receptors came from a man younger than 35 in good health.

The chain has TRBV10-3 and TRBJ1-5, with a tentative D call TRBD1 (5 bases). The germline gives CDR1 ENHRY, CDR2 SYGVKD. The CDR3 contains 15 residues. The V end lost 2 bases, the J end lost 1 base, and 9 bases lay between the germline ends. The CDR3 nucleotides are TGTGCCATCAGTGAGGAGCCAGGGAGCAATCAGCCCCAGCATTTT. It encodes CAISEEPGSNQPQHF.

This clone was observed a few times. The chain carries TRBV28 and TRBJ2-5, with a possible D match to TRBD1 (6 bases). Trimming removed 2 bases at V and 7 bases at J, with 26 bases between. The CDR3 extends over 18 amino acids. CDR1 and CDR2 from the germline V gene are MDHEN and SYDVKM. The chain's CDR3 is CASSLQGMGTAARVTQYF. In nucleotides, the CDR3 is TGTGCCAGCAGTTTACAGGGGATGGGAACGGCCGCTAGGGTGACCCAGTACTTC.

Concerning this clone: The sample carries other DNA sequences with the same CDR3. The chain is built from TRBV6-5 and TRBJ2-1; TRBD2 aligns across 7 bases. This CDR3 comprises 15 residues. V shed 0 bases, J shed 3 bases, and the junction held 2 bases outside the gene matches. Germline V gene sequence: CDR1 MNHEY, CDR2 SVGAGI. CDR3 amino acids: CASSYSGGSYNEQFF. CDR3 bases: TGTGCCAGCAGTTACTCGGGAGGGAGCTACAATGAGCAGTTCTTC.

The chain has TRBV7-3 and TRBJ1-2; D unclear. The CDR3 spans 16 residues. V was cut by 5 bases and J by 3 bases, with 19 bases left in between. The germline V gene has CDR1 SGHTA and CDR2 FQGTGA. CDR3 DNA: TGTGCCAGCAGCCCCCGTCCGGGTGAGCCGCACTATGGCTACACCTTC. Protein product: CASSPRPGEPHYGYTF.